This TCR beta chain emerged from a study of T cells in Graves' hyperthyroidism and ophthalmopathy. Study-wide findings and caveats: Within blood appeared most thyroid clonotypes that had expanded above 0.001.

Template material for amplifying TCR beta CDR3 regions consisted of RNA transcripts. Using the HTBI primer set, a first-round RT-PCR was run on the TCR CDR3. TCRdb ran MiXCR on the multiplex PCR reads and lists one entry per CDR3 protein. Of roughly 560,000 distinct CDR3 sequences listed, 14% to 15% are singletons. The sample holds many counts of this clonotype. The target antigen is unknown. Disease duration was under 3 months in the ophthalmopathy patients, who also had a Clinical Activity Score of at least 3 and a NOSPECS grade of at least 4. The V gene lost 2 bases and the J gene lost 4 bases, with 9 bases spanning the gap. The germline V gene encodes CDR1 DFQATT and CDR2 SNEGSKA (reference sequence). The CDR3 consists of 13 residues.

The sample taken for sequencing was blood. The chain carries TRBV20-1 and TRBJ1-5; no definite D call. This receptor was identified in a middle-aged woman with Graves' ophthalmopathy. CDR3 amino acids: CSARKDTNQPQHF. CDR3 DNA: TGCAGTGCTAGAAAAGACACAAATCAGCCCCAGCATTTT.